This T cell receptor (beta chain) originates from a study of somatic mutations in cytotoxic T cells in rheumatoid arthritis. The CDR3 is 15 residues long. V was trimmed by 0 bases and J by 5 bases, leaving 14 bases between them. Germline V gene data show CDR1 as SGHDT and CDR2 as YYEEEE. Sequenced by immunoSEQ multiplex PCR; TCRdb stores in-frame clones only, minus some. The table lists about 19,000 clones, 65% to 70% of them singletons, with about a sixth in the top ten. The receptor was isolated from an adult with rheumatoid arthritis. Sample: CD8+ T cells sorted from blood. This rearrangement joins TRBV5-6 to TRBJ2-5; TRBD2 is a possible D gene (6 bases). The CDR3 coding sequence is TGTGCCAGCAGCTTGGCCGGGGGTACTATGGAGACCCAGTACTTC. Amino acids: CASSLAGGTMETQYF. Variable domain in full (rest from reference TRBV5-6 and TRBJ2-5): DAGVTQSPTHLIKTRGQQVTLRCSPKSGHDTVSWYQQALGQGPQFIFQYYEEEERQRGNFPDRFSGHQFPNYSSELNVNALLLGDSALYLCASSLAGGTMETQYFGPGTRLLVL.